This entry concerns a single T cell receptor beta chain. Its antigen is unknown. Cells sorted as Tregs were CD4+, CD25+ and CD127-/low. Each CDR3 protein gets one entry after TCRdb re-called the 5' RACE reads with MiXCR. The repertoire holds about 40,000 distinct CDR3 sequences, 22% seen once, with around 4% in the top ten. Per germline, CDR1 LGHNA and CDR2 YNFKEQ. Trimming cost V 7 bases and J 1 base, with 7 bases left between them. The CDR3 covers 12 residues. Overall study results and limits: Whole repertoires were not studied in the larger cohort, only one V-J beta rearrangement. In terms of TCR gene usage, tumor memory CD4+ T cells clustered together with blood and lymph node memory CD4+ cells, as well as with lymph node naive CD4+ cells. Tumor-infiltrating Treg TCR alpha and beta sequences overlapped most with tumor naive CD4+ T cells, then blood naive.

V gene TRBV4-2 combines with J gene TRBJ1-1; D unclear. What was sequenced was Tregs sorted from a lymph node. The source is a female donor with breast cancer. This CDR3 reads CASNTENTEAFF. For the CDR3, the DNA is TGTGCCAGCAACACAGAGAACACTGAAGCTTTCTTT.